This T cell receptor beta chain was profiled in a study of shared clonotypes between healthy human individuals. Splitting of each subset's genomic DNA was done evenly across several immunoSEQ plates. TCRdb's copy holds only in-frame clones and misses some; the assay was immunoSEQ multiplex PCR. In the table there are some 2.1 million clones, around 95% of which are singletons. V lost 5 bases and J 7 bases, leaving 12 bases between the germline ends. Germline V CDR1 and CDR2: SGDLS, YYNGEE. The CDR3 totals 12 residues. On this clone: The antigen is undetermined.

CD45RO negativity and positive selection for CCR7 defined naive CD8 cells, a population that excluded terminally differentiated effector memory CD45RA+ cells. Study-wide results and caveats: Across subsets, estimated richness was generally greater for naive than for memory populations.

V is TRBV9 and J is TRBJ1-1, with unresolved D. Material for sequencing was naive CD8+ T cells from PBMCs. The receptor was derived from a man between 18 and 35 years old in good health. Some clones in this sample may be carry-over from other donors' samples. CDR3 nucleotides: TGTGCCAGCAGGGGTGAAGGCGGTGAAGCTTTCTTT. The encoded protein is CASRGEGGEAFF.